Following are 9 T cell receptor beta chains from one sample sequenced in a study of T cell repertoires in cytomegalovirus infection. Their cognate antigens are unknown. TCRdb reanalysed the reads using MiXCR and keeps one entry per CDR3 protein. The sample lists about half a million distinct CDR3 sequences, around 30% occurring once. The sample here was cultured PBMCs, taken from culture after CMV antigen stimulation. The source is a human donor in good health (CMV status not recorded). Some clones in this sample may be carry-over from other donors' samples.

For the CDR3, the DNA is TGTGCCAGCAGCCCCCAACGACTAGCAAGGGGGGAGACCCAGTACTTC. Translating it yields CASSPQRLARGETQYF. The rearrangement links TRBV7-2 to TRBJ2-5; D possibly corresponds to TRBD2 (7 bases). The CDR3 contains 16 residues. Germline CDR1 SGHTA, CDR2 FQGNSA. Trimming removed 5 bases at V and 5 bases at J, with 21 bases between.

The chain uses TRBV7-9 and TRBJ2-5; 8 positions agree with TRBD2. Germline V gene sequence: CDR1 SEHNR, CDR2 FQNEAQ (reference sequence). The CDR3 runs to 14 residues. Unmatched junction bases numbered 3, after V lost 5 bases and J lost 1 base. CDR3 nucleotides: TGTGCCAGCAGCCCCGGGACTAGCCAAGAGACCCAGTACTTC. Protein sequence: CASSPGTSQETQYF.

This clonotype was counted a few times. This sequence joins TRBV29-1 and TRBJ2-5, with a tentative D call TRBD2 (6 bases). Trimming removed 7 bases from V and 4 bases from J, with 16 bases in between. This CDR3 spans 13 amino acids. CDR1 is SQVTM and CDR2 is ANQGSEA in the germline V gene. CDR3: CSARDAGRETQYF. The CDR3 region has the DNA TGCAGCGCCAGGGATGCGGGAAGAGAGACCCAGTACTTC.

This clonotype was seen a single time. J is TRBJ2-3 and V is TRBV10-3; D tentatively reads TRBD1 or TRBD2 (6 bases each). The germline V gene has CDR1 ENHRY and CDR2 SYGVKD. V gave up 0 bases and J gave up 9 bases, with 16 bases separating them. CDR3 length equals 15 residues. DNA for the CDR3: TGTGCCATCAGTGAGTCGGGGGGCACCGCGAAAACGCAGTATTTT. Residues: CAISESGGTAKTQYF.

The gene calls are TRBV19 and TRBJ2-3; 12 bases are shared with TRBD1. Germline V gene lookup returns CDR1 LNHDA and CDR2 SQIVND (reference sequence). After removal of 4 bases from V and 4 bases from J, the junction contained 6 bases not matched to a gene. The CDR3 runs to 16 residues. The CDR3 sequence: CASSTSGTGGSDTQYF. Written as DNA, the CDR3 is TGTGCCAGTAGTACGTCCGGGACAGGGGGCTCAGATACGCAGTATTTT.

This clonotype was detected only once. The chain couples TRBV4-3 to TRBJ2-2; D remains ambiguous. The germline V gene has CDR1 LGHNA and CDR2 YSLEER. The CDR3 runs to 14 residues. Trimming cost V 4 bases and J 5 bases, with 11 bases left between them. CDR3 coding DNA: TGCGCCAGCAGCCGCCTTCTTCCGACCGGGGAGCTGTTTTTT. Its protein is CASSRLLPTGELFF.

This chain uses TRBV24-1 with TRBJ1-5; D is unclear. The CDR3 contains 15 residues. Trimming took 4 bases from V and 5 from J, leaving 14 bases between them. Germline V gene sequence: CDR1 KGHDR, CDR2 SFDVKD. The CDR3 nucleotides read TGTGCCACCAGTGACCCCGCGGAGACCGATCAGCCCCAGCATTTT. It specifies CATSDPAETDQPQHF.

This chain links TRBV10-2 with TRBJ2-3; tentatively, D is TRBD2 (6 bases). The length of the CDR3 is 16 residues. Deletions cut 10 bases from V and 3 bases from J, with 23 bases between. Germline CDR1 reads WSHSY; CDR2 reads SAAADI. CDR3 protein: CATDGGTPLGTDTQYF. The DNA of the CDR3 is TGCGCCACCGATGGCGGGACCCCCTTGGGGACAGATACGCAGTATTTT.

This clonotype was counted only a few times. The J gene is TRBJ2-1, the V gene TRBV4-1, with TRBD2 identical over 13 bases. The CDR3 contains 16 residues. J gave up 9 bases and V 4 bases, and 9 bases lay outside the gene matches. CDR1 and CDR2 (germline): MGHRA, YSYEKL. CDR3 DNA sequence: TGCGCCAGCAGCCGACAACTAGCGGGAGGGTTCAGTGAGCAGTTCTTC. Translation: CASSRQLAGGFSEQFF.